Listed here is a single T cell receptor beta chain. Its specificity is not known. One junction end does not reproduce the germline sequence, and a read error may be involved. These data originate in a study of identical twins. Study outcomes and limitations: Excess low generation probability was seen in twin-shared out-of-frame alpha sequences. Findings came from cross-sectional statistics, without long-term follow-up of donors.

From germline, CDR1 is SGDLS and CDR2 YYNGEE. The CDR3 contains 12 residues. TCRdb reanalysed the 5' RACE reads using MiXCR and keeps one entry per CDR3 protein. The top ten hold more than 2% of the sample, which has fewer than 350,000 distinct CDR3 sequences, more than 6.5% seen once. The donor group consisted entirely of healthy Caucasians. The same specimen was also included in a second study, on yellow fever vaccine responses in identical twins.

The sample consisted of memory (CD45RO+) T cells sorted from blood. The receptor's source is a woman younger than 30 in good health. The rearrangement links TRBV9 to TRBJ2-7; D is unclear. The CDR3 loop reads CTSSSSSYEQYF. The CDR3 coding sequence is TGTACCAGCAGCTCGAGCTCCTACGAGCAGTACTTC.